These T cell receptor beta chains were read from a single sample in a study of cytomegalovirus exposure and HLA in healthy donors. Sequenced by immunoSEQ multiplex PCR; TCRdb stores in-frame clones only, minus some. The table records 150,000 to 200,000 clones, 70% to 80% of them present only once. The sequenced material came from PBMCs. The receptors shown here come from a man in his fifties in good health and CMV-seropositive. Both conserved end residues are part of each CDR3. A D gene is named only where the DNA matches it firmly. Rows give clone size only sometimes, using once, few, many, or a class for an expanded clone.

size,V,D,J,CDR3
.,TRBV7-8,.,TRBJ2-5,CASSLGPTQEAQYF
.,TRBV7-6,.,TRBJ2-5,CASSLAPSQETQYF
.,TRBV2,.,TRBJ2-2,CASRNRVANTGELFF
.,TRBV5-1,TRBD1,TRBJ1-6,CASSLGDRLTYSPLHF
.,TRBV14,TRBD2,TRBJ2-7,CASSPSNWDYLRHF
.,TRBV7-7,.,TRBJ2-3,CASSLQSRDTQYF
.,TRBV5-1,.,TRBJ2-7,CASSLWGRDTAYEQYF
.,TRBV9,.,TRBJ2-7,CASSVEGVDEQYF
few,TRBV6-5,TRBD2,TRBJ2-1,CASSYLAGGYNEQFF
.,TRBV4-1,.,TRBJ2-7,CASSQGEVGEQYF
.,TRBV7-8,.,TRBJ2-5,CASSLGLARETQYF
.,TRBV5-6,TRBD1,TRBJ1-2,CASSTGQGSYGYTF
.,TRBV18,TRBD1,TRBJ2-6,CASSKGQLGSGANVLTF
.,TRBV27,TRBD1,TRBJ1-5,CASTRTGFSNQPQHF
.,TRBV9,TRBD2,TRBJ2-5,CASSPRTSGAQETQYF
.,TRBV7-9,.,TRBJ1-2,CASSLGRVNYGYTF
few,TRBV9,.,TRBJ1-2,CASSVGRGYGYTF
few,TRBV9,.,TRBJ2-1,CASSGPQPGLDYNEQFF
.,TRBV25-1,.,TRBJ2-7,CASSDTLGFYEQYF
.,TRBV19,.,TRBJ2-3,CASSIRFDTQYF
.,TRBV27,TRBD1,.,CASRADRGTYEQYF
.,TRBV18,TRBD1,TRBJ1-1,CASSPGQGIRNTEAFF
.,TRBV9,.,TRBJ2-4,CASSAGVVDRHKNIQYF
.,TRBV5-4,.,TRBJ1-5,CASSQDQGSNQPQHF
.,TRBV4-1,.,TRBJ1-2,CASKALGTNYGYTF
.,TRBV6-1,TRBD1,TRBJ1-2,CASNYRGGYGYTF
.,TRBV27,TRBD2,TRBJ2-1,CASTPSGGALIAQFF
.,TRBV18,.,TRBJ1-2,CASSPPNIPYGYTF
.,TRBV28,.,TRBJ2-7,CASSYNSFSYEQYF
.,TRBV6-5,.,TRBJ1-1,CASSRRGEAFF
.,TRBV7-7,.,TRBJ2-5,CASSSGRKIQETQYF
.,TRBV9,.,TRBJ1-4,CASSAARQNNEKLFF
.,TRBV7-9,TRBD2,TRBJ2-7,CASSLDDSGLAGAEDF
.,TRBV6-5,.,TRBJ2-4,CASSYSSRKNIQYF
.,TRBV28,.,TRBJ1-5,CASTGGGRGQPQHF
.,TRBV4-3,.,TRBJ1-1,CASSQQTGMGTEAFF
once,TRBV14,TRBD1,TRBJ2-1,CASSPWDSRPYNEQFF
.,TRBV25-1,.,TRBJ2-5,CASSESRGKETQYF
.,TRBV28,.,TRBJ1-3,CASTHPVRGSGNTIYF
.,TRBV15,.,TRBJ2-3,CATSRTRDTQYF
.,TRBV4-3,.,TRBJ1-5,CASSQEEGNNQPQHF
.,TRBV11-3,TRBD1,TRBJ2-7,CASSLDLDRVGYEQYF
few,TRBV13,.,TRBJ2-5,CASSLGGAIAQTQYF
.,TRBV5-1,.,TRBJ1-1,CASSKDSSNTEAFF
.,TRBV5-1,TRBD1,TRBJ1-4,CASSSGQTNEKLFF
.,TRBV7-6,.,TRBJ2-1,CASSLGASAYNEQFF
.,TRBV15,TRBD2,TRBJ2-1,CATSRQTSGGDNEQFF
.,TRBV19,TRBD1,TRBJ1-1,CASKGQGATEAFF
.,TRBV11-2,TRBD2,.,CASSLGEGRVDEQYF
.,TRBV4-1,TRBD1,TRBJ1-1,CASSRNRGNTEAFF
few,TRBV19,TRBD2,TRBJ2-6,CASTRLAGGSSGANVLTF
.,TRBV11-2,.,TRBJ1-2,CASSINRGPLANYGYTF
.,TRBV5-1,TRBD1,.,CASSEGTGVYEQYF
.,TRBV27,.,TRBJ2-6,CASYHGKGVGGANVLTF
.,TRBV7-3,TRBD1,TRBJ2-3,CASSQTGPGTQYF
once,TRBV16,.,TRBJ2-1,CASSQSQGSYNEQFF
.,TRBV6-5,.,TRBJ1-1,CASSYESEITEAFF